In this sample, the clone carrying this TCR beta chain turned up a few times. Trimming stripped 3 bases from V and 6 bases from J, with 9 bases between. Germline CDR1 and CDR2: ENHRY and SYGVKD. The CDR3 extends over 13 amino acids. The entry originates in a study of blood T cell repertoires in COVID-19. Profiling relied on immunoSEQ multiplex PCR, and the TCRdb table lists in-frame clones only, not all of them. In the table there are 90,000 to 120,000 clones, 69% of which are singletons. The chain is built from TRBV10-3 and TRBJ2-1, with D possibly being TRBD2 (6 bases). The receptor was isolated from an elderly man with acute or convalescent COVID-19. What was sequenced was peripheral blood. The CDR3 bases are TGTGCCATCAGTGATGGAGGGGTCAATGAGCAGTTCTTC. This codes for CAISDGGVNEQFF.